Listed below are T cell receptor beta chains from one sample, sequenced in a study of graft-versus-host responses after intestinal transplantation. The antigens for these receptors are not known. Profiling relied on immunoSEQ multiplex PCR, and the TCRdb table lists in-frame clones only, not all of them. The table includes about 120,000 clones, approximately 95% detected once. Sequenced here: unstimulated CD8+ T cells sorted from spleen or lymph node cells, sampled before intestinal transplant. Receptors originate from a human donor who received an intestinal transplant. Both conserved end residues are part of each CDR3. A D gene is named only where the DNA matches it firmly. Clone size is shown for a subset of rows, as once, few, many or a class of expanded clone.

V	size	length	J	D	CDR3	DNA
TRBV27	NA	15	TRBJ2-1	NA	CASSLTTLTPNEQFF	TGTGCCAGCAGTTTAACGACCCTTACCCCCAATGAGCAGTTCTTC
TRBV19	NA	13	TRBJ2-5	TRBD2	CASGLAGGETQYF	TGTGCCAGTGGACTAGCGGGAGGAGAGACCCAGTACTTC
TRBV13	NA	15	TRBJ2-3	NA	CASSLRDTDTDTQYF	TGTGCCAGCAGCCTAAGGGACACGGACACAGATACGCAGTATTTT
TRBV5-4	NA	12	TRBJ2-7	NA	CASSFGGREQYF	TGTGCCAGCAGCTTTGGGGGTCGGGAGCAGTACTTC
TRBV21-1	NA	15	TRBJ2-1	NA	CASSGTGLWVNEQFF	TGTGCCAGCAGCGGGACAGGGTTGTGGGTCAATGAGCAGTTCTTC
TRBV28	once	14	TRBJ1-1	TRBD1	CASSVTGMNTEAFF	TGTGCCAGCAGTGTGACAGGGATGAACACTGAAGCTTTCTTT
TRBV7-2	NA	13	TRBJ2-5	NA	CASSFPGLETQYF	TGTGCCAGCAGCTTCCCGGGCCTGGAGACCCAGTACTTC
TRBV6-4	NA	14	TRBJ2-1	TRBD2	CASSYSGSYNEQFF	TGTGCCAGCAGTTATAGCGGGAGTTACAATGAGCAGTTCTTC
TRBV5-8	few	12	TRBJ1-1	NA	CASSLRGNEAFF	TGTGCCAGCAGCTTACGGGGGAATGAAGCTTTCTTT
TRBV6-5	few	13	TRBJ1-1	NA	CASSYKGNTEAFF	TGTGCCAGCAGTTACAAGGGAAACACTGAAGCTTTCTTT
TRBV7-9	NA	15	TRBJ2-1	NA	CASSLAPGGYNEQFF	TGTGCCAGCAGCTTAGCTCCCGGGGGCTACAATGAGCAGTTCTTC
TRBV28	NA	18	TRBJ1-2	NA	CAIGVAITDAQRPYGYTF	TGTGCCATCGGCGTAGCAATAACGGACGCCCAGCGACCTTATGGCTACACCTTC
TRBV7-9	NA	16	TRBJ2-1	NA	CASSFRGTVSYNEQFF	TGTGCCAGCAGCTTCCGCGGGACAGTTTCCTACAATGAGCAGTTCTTC
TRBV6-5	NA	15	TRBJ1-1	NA	CASSATGVMNTEAFF	TGTGCCAGCAGCGCTACAGGAGTGATGAACACTGAAGCTTTCTTT
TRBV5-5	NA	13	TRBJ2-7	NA	CASSLLSGHEQYF	TGTGCCAGCAGCTTGTTGTCGGGGCACGAGCAGTACTTC
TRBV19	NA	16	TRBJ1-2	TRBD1	CASSIEPGQDYYGYTF	TGTGCCAGTAGTATTGAACCGGGACAGGACTACTATGGCTACACCTTC
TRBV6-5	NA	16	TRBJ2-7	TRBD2	CASSWGLAGSSGEQYF	TGTGCCAGCAGTTGGGGACTAGCGGGGTCGTCGGGCGAGCAGTACTTC
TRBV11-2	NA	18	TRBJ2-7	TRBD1	CASSLEPRPAGGSYEQYF	TGTGCCAGCAGCTTAGAGCCCCGCCCTGCAGGGGGCTCCTACGAGCAGTACTTC
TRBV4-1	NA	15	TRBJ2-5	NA	CASSQESGLSETQYF	TGCGCCAGCAGCCAAGAAAGCGGGCTATCAGAGACCCAGTACTTC
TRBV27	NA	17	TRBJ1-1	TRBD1	CASSPIGTGRLNTEAFF	TGTGCCAGCAGTCCTATTGGGACAGGGCGTTTGAACACTGAAGCTTTCTTT
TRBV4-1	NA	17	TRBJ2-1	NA	CASSQKKISDRGNEQFF	TGCGCCAGCAGCCAAAAAAAGATTAGCGATCGAGGGAATGAGCAGTTCTTC
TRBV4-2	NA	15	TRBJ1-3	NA	CASSQDAPGGNTIYF	TGTGCCAGCAGCCAAGACGCCCCGGGAGGAAACACCATATATTTT
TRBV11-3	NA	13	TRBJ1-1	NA	CASSPSRWTEAFF	TGTGCCAGCAGCCCCTCTCGGTGGACTGAAGCTTTCTTT
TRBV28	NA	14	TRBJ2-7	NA	CASSLNGAKGEQYF	TGTGCCAGCAGTTTAAACGGCGCCAAAGGCGAGCAGTACTTC
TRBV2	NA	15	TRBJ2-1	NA	CASSADLSSYNEQFF	TGTGCCAGCAGTGCCGACTTGAGCTCCTACAATGAGCAGTTCTTC
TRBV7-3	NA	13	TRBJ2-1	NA	CASSFGGNNEQFF	TGTGCCAGCAGCTTCGGGGGCAACAATGAGCAGTTCTTC